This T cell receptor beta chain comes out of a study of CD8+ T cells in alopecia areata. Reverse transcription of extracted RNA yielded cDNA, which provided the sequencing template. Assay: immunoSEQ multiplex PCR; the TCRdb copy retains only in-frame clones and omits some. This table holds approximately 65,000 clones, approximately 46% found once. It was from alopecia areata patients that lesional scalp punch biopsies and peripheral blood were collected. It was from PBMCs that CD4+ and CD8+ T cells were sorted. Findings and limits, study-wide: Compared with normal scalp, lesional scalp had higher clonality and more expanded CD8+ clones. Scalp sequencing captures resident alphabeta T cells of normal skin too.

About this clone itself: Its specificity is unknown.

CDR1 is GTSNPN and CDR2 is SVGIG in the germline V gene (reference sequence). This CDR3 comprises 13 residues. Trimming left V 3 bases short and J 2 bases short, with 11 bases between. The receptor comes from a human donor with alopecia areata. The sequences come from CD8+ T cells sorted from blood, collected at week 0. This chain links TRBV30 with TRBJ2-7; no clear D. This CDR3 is CAWSGGDAYEQYF. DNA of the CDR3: TGTGCCTGGAGCGGCGGCGACGCCTACGAGCAGTACTTC.